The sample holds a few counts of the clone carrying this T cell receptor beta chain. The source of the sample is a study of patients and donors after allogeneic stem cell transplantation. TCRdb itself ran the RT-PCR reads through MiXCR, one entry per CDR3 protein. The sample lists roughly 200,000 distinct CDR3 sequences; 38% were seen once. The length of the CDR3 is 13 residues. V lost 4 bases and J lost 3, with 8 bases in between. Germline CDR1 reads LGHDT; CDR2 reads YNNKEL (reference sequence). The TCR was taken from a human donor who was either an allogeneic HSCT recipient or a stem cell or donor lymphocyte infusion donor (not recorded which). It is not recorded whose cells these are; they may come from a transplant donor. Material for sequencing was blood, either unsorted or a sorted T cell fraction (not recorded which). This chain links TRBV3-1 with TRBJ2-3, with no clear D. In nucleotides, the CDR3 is TGTGCCAGCAGCCCCACCGGAACAGATACGCAGTATTTT. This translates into CASSPTGTDTQYF.